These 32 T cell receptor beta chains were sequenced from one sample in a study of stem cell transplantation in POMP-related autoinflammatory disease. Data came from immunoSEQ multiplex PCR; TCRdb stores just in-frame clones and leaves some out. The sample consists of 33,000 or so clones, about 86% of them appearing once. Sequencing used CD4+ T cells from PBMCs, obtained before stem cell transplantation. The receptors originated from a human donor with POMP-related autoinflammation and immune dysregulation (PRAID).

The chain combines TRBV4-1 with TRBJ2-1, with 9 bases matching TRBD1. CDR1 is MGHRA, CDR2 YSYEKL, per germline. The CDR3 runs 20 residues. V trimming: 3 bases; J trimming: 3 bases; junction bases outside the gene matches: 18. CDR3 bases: TGCGCCAGCAGCCAGGGCTCGGGACAGGGTAAGGGGAACTACTACAATGAGCAGTTCTTC. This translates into CASSQGSGQGKGNYYNEQFF.

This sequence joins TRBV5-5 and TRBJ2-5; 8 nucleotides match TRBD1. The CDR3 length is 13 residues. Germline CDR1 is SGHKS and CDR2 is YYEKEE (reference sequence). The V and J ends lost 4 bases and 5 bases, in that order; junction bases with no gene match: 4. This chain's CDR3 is CASSTRQGETQYF. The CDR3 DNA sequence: TGTGCCAGCAGCACCAGACAGGGGGAGACCCAGTACTTC.

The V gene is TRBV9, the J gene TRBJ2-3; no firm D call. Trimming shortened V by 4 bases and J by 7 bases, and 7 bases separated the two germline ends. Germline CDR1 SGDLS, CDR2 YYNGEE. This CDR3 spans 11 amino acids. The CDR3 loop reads CASSRLYTQYF. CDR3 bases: TGTGCCAGCAGCAGGTTATATACGCAGTATTTT. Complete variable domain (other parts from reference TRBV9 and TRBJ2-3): DSGVTQTPKHLITATGQRVTLRCSPRSGDLSVYWYQQSLDQGLQFLIQYYNGEERAKGNILERFSAQQFPDLHSELNLSSLELGDSALYFCASSRLYTQYFGPGTRLTVL.

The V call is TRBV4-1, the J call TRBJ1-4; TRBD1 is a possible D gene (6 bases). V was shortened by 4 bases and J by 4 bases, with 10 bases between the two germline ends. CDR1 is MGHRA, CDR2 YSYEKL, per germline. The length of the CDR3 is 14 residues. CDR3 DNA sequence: TGCGCCAGCAGCCTCGGACAGCTTAATGAAAAACTGTTTTTT. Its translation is CASSLGQLNEKLFF.

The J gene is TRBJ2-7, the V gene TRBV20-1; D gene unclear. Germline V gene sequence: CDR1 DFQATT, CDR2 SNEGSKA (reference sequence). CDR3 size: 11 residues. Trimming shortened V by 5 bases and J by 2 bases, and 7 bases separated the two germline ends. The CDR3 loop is CSAGLTYEQYF. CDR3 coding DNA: TGCAGTGCTGGCTTAACCTACGAGCAGTACTTC.

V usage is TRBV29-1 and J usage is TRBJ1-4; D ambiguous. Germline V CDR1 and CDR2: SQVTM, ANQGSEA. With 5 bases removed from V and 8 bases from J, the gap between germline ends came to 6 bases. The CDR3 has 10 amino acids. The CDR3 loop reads CSVLGEKLFF. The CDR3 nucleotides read TGCAGCGTTTTGGGGGAAAAACTGTTTTTT.

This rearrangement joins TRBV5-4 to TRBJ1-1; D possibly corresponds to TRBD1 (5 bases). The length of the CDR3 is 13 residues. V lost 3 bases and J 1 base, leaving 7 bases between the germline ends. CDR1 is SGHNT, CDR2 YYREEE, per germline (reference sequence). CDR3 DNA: TGTGCCAGCAGCTCGACAGCGAACACTGAAGCTTTCTTT. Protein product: CASSSTANTEAFF. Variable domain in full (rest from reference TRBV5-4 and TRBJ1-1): ETGVTQSPTHLIKTRGQQVTLRCSSQSGHNTVSWYQQALGQGPQFIFQYYREEENGRGNFPPRFSGLQFPNYSSELNVNALELDDSALYLCASSSTANTEAFFGQGTRLTVV.

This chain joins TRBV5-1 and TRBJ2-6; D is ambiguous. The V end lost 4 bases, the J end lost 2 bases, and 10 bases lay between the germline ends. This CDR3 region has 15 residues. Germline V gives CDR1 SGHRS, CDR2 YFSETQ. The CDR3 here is CASSAQPAGANVLTF. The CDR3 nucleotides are TGCGCCAGCAGCGCCCAGCCGGCTGGGGCCAACGTCCTGACTTTC.

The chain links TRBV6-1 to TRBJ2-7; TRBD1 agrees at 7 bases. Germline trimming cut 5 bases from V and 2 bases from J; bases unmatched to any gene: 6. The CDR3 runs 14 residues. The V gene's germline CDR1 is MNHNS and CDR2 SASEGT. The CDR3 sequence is CASSSRTGTYEQYF. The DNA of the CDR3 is TGTGCCAGCAGTAGCCGGACAGGTACCTACGAGCAGTACTTC.

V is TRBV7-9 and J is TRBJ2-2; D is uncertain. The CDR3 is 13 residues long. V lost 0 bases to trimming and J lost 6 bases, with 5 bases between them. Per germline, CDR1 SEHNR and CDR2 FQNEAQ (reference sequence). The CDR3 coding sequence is TGTGCCAGCAGCTTAGCAGATGCCGGGGAGCTGTTTTTT. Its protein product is CASSLADAGELFF.

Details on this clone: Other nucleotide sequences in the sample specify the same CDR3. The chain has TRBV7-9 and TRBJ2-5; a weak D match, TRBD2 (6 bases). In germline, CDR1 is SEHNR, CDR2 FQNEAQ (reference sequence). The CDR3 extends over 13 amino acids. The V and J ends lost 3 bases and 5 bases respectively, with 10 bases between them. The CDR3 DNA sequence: TGTGCCAGCAGCTTGGGCGGAGGGGAGACCCAGTACTTC. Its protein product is CASSLGGGETQYF.

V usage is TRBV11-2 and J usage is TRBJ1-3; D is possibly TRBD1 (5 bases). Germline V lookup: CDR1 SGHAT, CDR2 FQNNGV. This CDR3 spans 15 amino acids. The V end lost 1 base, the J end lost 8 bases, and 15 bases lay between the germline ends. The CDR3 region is CASSLGGSGKDTIYF. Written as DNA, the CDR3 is TGTGCCAGCAGCTTAGGGGGCTCCGGGAAAGACACCATATATTTT.

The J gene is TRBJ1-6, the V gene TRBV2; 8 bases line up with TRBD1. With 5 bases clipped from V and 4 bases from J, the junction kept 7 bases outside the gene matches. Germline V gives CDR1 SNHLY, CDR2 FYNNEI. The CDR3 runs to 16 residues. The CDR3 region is CASSRQGTFYNSPLHF. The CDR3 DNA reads TGTGCCAGCAGTAGACAGGGGACCTTTTATAATTCACCCCTCCACTTT. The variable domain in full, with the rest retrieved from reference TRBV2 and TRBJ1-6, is EPEVTQTPSHQVTQMGQEVILRCVPISNHLYFYWYRQILGQKVEFLVSFYNNEISEKSEIFDDQFSVERPDGSNFTLKIRSTKLEDSAMYFCASSRQGTFYNSPLHFGNGTRLTVT.

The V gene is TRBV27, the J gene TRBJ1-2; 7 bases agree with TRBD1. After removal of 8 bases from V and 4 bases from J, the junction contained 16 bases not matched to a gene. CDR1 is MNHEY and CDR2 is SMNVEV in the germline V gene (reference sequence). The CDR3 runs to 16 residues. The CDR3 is CASRRSLLDRFYGYTF. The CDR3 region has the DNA TGTGCCAGCCGCCGCTCCCTCCTGGACAGGTTCTATGGCTACACCTTC.

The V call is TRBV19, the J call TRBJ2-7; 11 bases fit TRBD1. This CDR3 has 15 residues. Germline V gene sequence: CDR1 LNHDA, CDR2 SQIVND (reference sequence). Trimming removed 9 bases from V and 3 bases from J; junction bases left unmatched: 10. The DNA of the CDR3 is TGTGCCAGCCGGCCCTCGGGACAGGGGGTCTACGAGCAGTACTTC. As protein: CASRPSGQGVYEQYF.

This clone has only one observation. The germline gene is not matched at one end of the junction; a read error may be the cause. CDR3 DNA: TGTGCTAGCAGCTTACACTCGAATTCGGACAGCTCCTACGAGCAGTACTTC. This gives the protein CASSLHSNSDSSYEQYF. V and J are TRBV7-7 and TRBJ2-7; possible D gene TRBD1, 6 bases. This CDR3 contains 17 residues. From germline, CDR1 is SSHAT and CDR2 FNYEAQ (reference sequence).

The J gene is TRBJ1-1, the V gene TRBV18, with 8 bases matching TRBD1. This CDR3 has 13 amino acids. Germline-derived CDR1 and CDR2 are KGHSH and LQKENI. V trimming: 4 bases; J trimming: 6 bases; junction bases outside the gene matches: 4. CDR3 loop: CASSQQGASEAFF. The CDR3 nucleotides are TGTGCCAGCTCACAGCAGGGGGCCTCTGAAGCTTTCTTT.

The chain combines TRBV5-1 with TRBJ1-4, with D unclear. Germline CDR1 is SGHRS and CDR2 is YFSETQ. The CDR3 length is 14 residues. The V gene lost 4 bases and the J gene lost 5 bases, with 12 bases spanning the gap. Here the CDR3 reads CASSAGGKNEKLFF. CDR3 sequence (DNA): TGCGCCAGCAGCGCCGGCGGGAAGAATGAAAAACTGTTTTTT.

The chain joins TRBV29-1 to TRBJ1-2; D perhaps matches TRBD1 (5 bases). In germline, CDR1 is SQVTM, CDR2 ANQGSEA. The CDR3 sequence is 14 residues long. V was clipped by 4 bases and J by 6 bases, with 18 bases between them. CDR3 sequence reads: CSVGDQRGTHGYTF. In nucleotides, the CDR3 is TGCAGCGTTGGGGATCAACGGGGGACCCATGGCTACACCTTC.

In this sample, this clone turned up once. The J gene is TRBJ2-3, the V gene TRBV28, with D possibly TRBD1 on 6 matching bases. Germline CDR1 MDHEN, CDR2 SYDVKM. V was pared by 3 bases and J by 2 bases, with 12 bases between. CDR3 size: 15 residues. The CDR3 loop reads CASSFQTGSTDTQYF. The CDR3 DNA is TGTGCCAGCAGTTTCCAGACAGGCTCCACAGATACGCAGTATTTT.

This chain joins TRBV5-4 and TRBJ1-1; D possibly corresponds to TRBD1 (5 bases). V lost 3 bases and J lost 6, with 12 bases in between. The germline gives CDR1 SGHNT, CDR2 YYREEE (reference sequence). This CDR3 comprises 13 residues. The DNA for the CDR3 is TGTGCCAGCAGCTATCAGGGTTTTCCTGAAGCTTTCTTT. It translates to CASSYQGFPEAFF.

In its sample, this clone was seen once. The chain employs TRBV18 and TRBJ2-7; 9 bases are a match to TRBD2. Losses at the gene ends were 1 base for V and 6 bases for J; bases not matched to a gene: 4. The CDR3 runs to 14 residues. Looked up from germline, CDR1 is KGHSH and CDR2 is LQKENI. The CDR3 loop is CASSPLAGEGEQYF. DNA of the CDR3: TGTGCCAGCTCACCACTAGCGGGAGAGGGCGAGCAGTACTTC.

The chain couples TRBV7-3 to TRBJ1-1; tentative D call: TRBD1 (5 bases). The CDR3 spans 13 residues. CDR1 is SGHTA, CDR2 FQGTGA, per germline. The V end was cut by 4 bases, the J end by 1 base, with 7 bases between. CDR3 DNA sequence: TGTGCCAGCAGCTCAGGGCGGAACACTGAAGCTTTCTTT. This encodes CASSSGRNTEAFF.

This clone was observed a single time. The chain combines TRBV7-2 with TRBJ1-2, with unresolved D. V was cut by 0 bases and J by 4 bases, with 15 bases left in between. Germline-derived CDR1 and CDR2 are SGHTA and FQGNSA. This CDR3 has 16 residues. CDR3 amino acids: CASSLAIRPGSYGYTF. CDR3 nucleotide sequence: TGTGCCAGCAGCTTAGCGATCCGCCCCGGGAGCTATGGCTACACCTTC.

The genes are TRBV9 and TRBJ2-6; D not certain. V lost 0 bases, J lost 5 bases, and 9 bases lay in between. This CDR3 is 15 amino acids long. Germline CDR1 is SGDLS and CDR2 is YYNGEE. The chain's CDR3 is CASSVDTTRANVLTF. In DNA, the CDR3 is TGTGCCAGCAGCGTAGACACAACCCGGGCCAACGTCCTGACTTTC.

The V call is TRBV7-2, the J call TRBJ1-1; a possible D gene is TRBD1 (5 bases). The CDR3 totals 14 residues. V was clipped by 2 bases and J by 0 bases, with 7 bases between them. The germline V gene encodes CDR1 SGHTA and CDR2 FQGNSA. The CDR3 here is CASSLQGMNTEAFF. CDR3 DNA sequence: TGTGCCAGCAGCTTACAGGGAATGAACACTGAAGCTTTCTTT. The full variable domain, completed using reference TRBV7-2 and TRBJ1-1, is GAGVSQSPSNKVTEKGKDVELRCDPISGHTALYWYRQSLGQGLEFLIYFQGNSAPDKSGLPSDRFSAERTGGSVSTLTIQRTQQEDSAVYLCASSLQGMNTEAFFGQGTRLTVV.

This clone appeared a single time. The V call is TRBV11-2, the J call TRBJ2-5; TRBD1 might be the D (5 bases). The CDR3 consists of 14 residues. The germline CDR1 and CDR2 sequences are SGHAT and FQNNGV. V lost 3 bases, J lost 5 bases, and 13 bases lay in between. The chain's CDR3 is CASSFDSLGETQYF. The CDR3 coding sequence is TGTGCCAGCAGCTTTGACAGCCTAGGGGAGACCCAGTACTTC. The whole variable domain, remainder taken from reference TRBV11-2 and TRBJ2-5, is EAGVAQSPRYKIIEKRQSVAFWCNPISGHATLYWYQQILGQGPKLLIQFQNNGVVDDSQLPKDRFSAERLKGVDSTLKIQPAKLEDSAVYLCASSFDSLGETQYFGPGTRLLVL.

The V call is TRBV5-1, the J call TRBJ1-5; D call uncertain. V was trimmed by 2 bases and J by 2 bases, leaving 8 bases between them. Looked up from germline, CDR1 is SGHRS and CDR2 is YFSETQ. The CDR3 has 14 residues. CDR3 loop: CASSLDGRNQPQHF. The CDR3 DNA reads TGCGCCAGCAGCTTAGACGGGCGCAATCAGCCCCAGCATTTT.

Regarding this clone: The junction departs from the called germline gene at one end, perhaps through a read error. The CDR3 region is CASSRGLARNTGELFF. The DNA of the CDR3 is TGTGCTAGCAGCCGCGGACTTGCCCGCAACACCGGGGAGCTGTTTTTT. The chain links TRBV7-7 to TRBJ2-2; possible D gene TRBD2, 5 bases. This CDR3 has 16 amino acids. Germline CDR1 SSHAT, CDR2 FNYEAQ (reference sequence).

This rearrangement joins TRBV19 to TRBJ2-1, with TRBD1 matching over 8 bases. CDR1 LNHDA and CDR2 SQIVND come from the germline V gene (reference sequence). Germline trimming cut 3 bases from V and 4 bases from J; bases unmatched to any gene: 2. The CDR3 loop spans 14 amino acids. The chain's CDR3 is CASSIGTGYNEQFF. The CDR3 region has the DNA TGTGCCAGTAGTATTGGGACAGGATACAATGAGCAGTTCTTC.

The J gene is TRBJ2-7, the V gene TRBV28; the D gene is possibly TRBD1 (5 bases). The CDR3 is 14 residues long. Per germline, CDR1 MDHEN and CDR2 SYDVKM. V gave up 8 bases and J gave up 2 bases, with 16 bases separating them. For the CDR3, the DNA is TGTGCCAGCCTTATGCAGGGCGGAACCTACGAGCAGTACTTC. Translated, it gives CASLMQGGTYEQYF.

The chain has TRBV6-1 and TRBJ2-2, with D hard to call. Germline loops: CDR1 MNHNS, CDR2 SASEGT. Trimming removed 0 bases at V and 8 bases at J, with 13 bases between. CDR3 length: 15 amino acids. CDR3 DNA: TGTGCCAGCAGTGAAGCACTCAAAGTGGATGGGGAGCTGTTTTTT. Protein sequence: CASSEALKVDGELFF.